Listed below are T cell receptor beta chains from one sample, sequenced in a study of blood T cell repertoires in COVID-19. The table came from immunoSEQ multiplex PCR; TCRdb's copy has only in-frame clones and leaves some out. The repertoire holds roughly 180,000 clones, with more than 70% as singletons. The sequenced sample was PBMCs or T cells enriched from blood (not recorded which). These receptors were collected from a woman in her 30s who had recovered from COVID-19. Each CDR3 is given with its conserved first and last residue. D genes are given only for firm matches. Clone size is stated in some rows and not others, as once, few, many or a class when expanded.

TGCGCCAGCAGTCAGAACTTAGCGGCCCACGAGCAGTACTTC CASSQNLAAHEQYF TRBV10-2 . TRBJ2-7 .
TGTGCCAGTAGCCCGACTAGCGGGAGCTCTAGCACAGATACGCAGTATTTT CASSPTSGSSSTDTQYF TRBV19 TRBD2 TRBJ2-3 .
TGCGCCAGCAGTCCGGGACAGGGATATGCAGAGACCCAGTACTTC CASSPGQGYAETQYF TRBV10-1 TRBD1 TRBJ2-5 .
TGTGCCAGCAGCTTAGGCAGGGCGTTCACCGGGGAGCTGTTTTTT CASSLGRAFTGELFF TRBV7-9 . TRBJ2-2 .
TGTGCCAGTACATTCTCCGCTGGCGGGAGGGCCCCGAATACGCAGTATTTT CASTFSAGGRAPNTQYF TRBV19 TRBD2 TRBJ2-3 .
TGTGCCACCAATAACGGGGCAGGGGGGTTCTTC CATNNGAGGFF TRBV19 TRBD1 TRBJ2-1 .
TGTGCCAGCAGCCTTCCGCGGGGAACGGCAGATACGCAGTATTTT CASSLPRGTADTQYF TRBV7-9 . TRBJ2-3 .
TGTGCCAGCACCCCCTTACTAGGAAAATTCCAAGAGACCCAGTACTTC CASTPLLGKFQETQYF TRBV11-2 . TRBJ2-5 .
TGTGCCAGCAGCTTAGCCGGGAGCGGGGAGCTGTTTTTT CASSLAGSGELFF TRBV13 . TRBJ2-2 few
TGTGCCAGCAGTTTAAGGACAGGGGGAAATGAGCAGTTCTTC CASSLRTGGNEQFF TRBV28 TRBD1 TRBJ2-1 .
TGTGCCTGGAGTGTTGGAGTGTATGAAGCTTTCTTT CAWSVGVYEAFF TRBV30 . TRBJ1-1 .
TGTGCCAGCAGCCACCCCTTTAGCGGGAGCGGCAATGAGCAGTTCTTC CASSHPFSGSGNEQFF TRBV11-3 TRBD2 TRBJ2-1 once
TGTGCCAGCAGTCAGTGGGCGACTGAAGCTTTCTTT CASSQWATEAFF TRBV2 . TRBJ1-1 .
TGCGCCAGCAGCTTCGACAGTTACTACGAGCAGTACTTC CASSFDSYYEQYF TRBV5-1 . TRBJ2-7 .
TGTGCCAGCAGCGATCCGACAGGGGCAGGGGAAAAACTGTTTTTT CASSDPTGAGEKLFF TRBV9 TRBD1 TRBJ1-4 .
TGTGCCAGCAGTGGGGGCAGGGGGCGGCAGGGCTACACCTTC CASSGGRGRQGYTF TRBV28 TRBD1 TRBJ1-2 .